This entry concerns a single T cell receptor (beta chain). Germline-derived CDR1 and CDR2 are ENHRY and SYGVKD. The V gene lost 11 bases and the J gene lost 3 bases, with 19 bases spanning the gap. The CDR3 runs 15 residues. This entry is derived from a study of blood T cell repertoires in COVID-19. Profiling relied on immunoSEQ multiplex PCR, and the TCRdb table lists in-frame clones only, not all of them. The top ten hold less than 3.5% of the sample, which has nearly 300,000 clones, 85% to 90% seen once. What was sequenced was PBMCs or T cells enriched from blood (not recorded which). This receptor was identified in a woman aged 50 to 60 who had been exposed to COVID-19. This chain uses TRBV10-3 with TRBJ2-2, with D perhaps matching TRBD2 (6 bases). The CDR3: CAVKTGTDYTGELFF. For the CDR3, the DNA is TGTGCCGTCAAAACCGGGACTGATTACACCGGGGAGCTGTTTTTT.